This TCR beta chain derives from a study of blood T cell repertoires in COVID-19. Overall study context: Sources were T cells, B-cell-depleted T cells, or PBMCs; the material itself was cDNA or gDNA.

Between the trimmed V and J ends, which lost 3 bases and 3 bases, there was a span of 15 bases. CDR1 and CDR2 from the germline V gene are KGHSH and LQKENI. The CDR3 length is 15 residues. Per the authors' pipeline: By means of reference gene primer amplification, nucleated cell counts were estimated. Data came from immunoSEQ multiplex PCR; TCRdb stores just in-frame clones and leaves some out. V, J and clone size are those of that table, while D and trimming were read from the DNA. The sample includes a few hundred thousand clones, about 89% seen only once; the top ten take 1% to 1.5%. The sequencing sample was made of peripheral blood. The V and J genes are TRBV18 and TRBJ2-7, with a possible D match to TRBD2 (5 bases). The TCR originated in a man in his forties or fifties with acute or convalescent COVID-19. The CDR3 DNA follows: TGTGCCAGCTCACCTCGGACCGGGGTAGACTACGAGCAGTACTTC. Amino acids: CASSPRTGVDYEQYF.